This T cell receptor beta chain was found in a study of technical replicates of blood from four donors. Generated by immunoSEQ multiplex PCR, the TCRdb table keeps only in-frame clones and is missing some. The sample includes 85,000 to 90,000 clones, around 90% of them seen just once. This CDR3 contains 16 residues. V was pared by 0 bases and J by 2 bases, with 14 bases between. The V gene's germline CDR1 is MNHEY and CDR2 SVGAGI. The chain couples TRBV6-5 to TRBJ2-7; D is unclear. The clonotype was recovered from a human donor in good health. The source material was T cells isolated from PBMCs. Here the CDR3 reads CASSYSATQAPYEQYF. CDR3 bases: TGTGCCAGCAGTTACTCGGCCACGCAGGCCCCCTACGAGCAGTACTTC.